These 6 T cell receptor beta chains were all obtained from the same sample, sequenced in a study. TCRdb re-called the RT-PCR reads through MiXCR, storing one row per CDR3 protein. The table has hundreds of thousands of distinct CDR3 sequences, 11% to 15% seen once. The sequenced material came from memory CD4+ T cells from blood. These receptors were collected from a female donor in good health, serving as a healthy control.

This clonotype has a count of ten or more. This rearrangement joins TRBV3-1 to TRBJ2-7; D tentatively reads TRBD1 or TRBD2 (6 bases each). The germline V gene has CDR1 LGHDT and CDR2 YNNKEL (reference sequence). The CDR3 sequence is 13 residues long. Trimming left V 0 bases short and J 6 bases short, with 9 bases between. CDR3 region: CASSQEGGGEQYF. CDR3 DNA: TGTGCCAGCAGCCAAGAAGGAGGGGGCGAGCAGTACTTC.

This rearrangement joins TRBV7-9 to TRBJ1-4, with D possibly matching TRBD1 (5 bases). CDR3 size: 15 residues. Germline loops: CDR1 SEHNR, CDR2 FQNEAQ (reference sequence). The V end lost 5 bases, the J end lost 7 bases, and 17 bases lay between the germline ends. CDR3 residues: CASSPERGIGEKLFF. The CDR3 DNA reads as TGTGCCAGCAGCCCCGAGAGGGGTATTGGTGAAAAACTGTTTTTT.

The chain employs TRBV27 and TRBJ2-2; perhaps TRBD2 as D (5 bases). CDR3 length: 16 residues. The germline V gene encodes CDR1 MNHEY and CDR2 SMNVEV (reference sequence). The V gene lost 2 bases and the J gene lost 4 bases, with 14 bases spanning the gap. The CDR3 region is CASSLLRAAGTGELFF. DNA of the CDR3: TGTGCCAGCAGTTTACTCCGGGCCGCGGGCACCGGGGAGCTGTTTTTT.

This clonotype turned up a few times. The chain is built from TRBV20-1 and TRBJ2-7; 8 bases map to TRBD2. With V trimmed by 4 bases and J by 4 bases, 9 bases remained unmatched. The CDR3 length is 14 residues. Germline CDR1 is DFQATT and CDR2 is SNEGSKA (reference sequence). The CDR3 is CSATRGGRSYEQYF. The CDR3 DNA sequence: TGCAGTGCTACGCGCGGCGGGAGGTCGTACGAGCAGTACTTC.

At least ten counts were recorded for this clonotype. The chain joins TRBV5-1 to TRBJ1-1; D remains unclear. V lost 7 bases and J 4 bases, leaving 14 bases between the germline ends. Germline assignment: CDR1 SGHRS and CDR2 YFSETQ. The CDR3 length is 13 residues. The CDR3 sequence: CASGVTAGTEAFF. CDR3 in DNA: TGCGCCAGCGGGGTCACGGCGGGCACTGAAGCTTTCTTT.

The chain joins TRBV27 to TRBJ1-2; 11 bases map to TRBD1. Germline assignment: CDR1 MNHEY and CDR2 SMNVEV (reference sequence). This CDR3 region has 15 residues. The V and J ends lost 7 bases and 5 bases, in that order; junction bases with no gene match: 9. DNA of the CDR3: TGTGCCAGCACTAAATCCGGGACAGGGGGGTATGGCTACACCTTC. Translating gives CASTKSGTGGYGYTF.